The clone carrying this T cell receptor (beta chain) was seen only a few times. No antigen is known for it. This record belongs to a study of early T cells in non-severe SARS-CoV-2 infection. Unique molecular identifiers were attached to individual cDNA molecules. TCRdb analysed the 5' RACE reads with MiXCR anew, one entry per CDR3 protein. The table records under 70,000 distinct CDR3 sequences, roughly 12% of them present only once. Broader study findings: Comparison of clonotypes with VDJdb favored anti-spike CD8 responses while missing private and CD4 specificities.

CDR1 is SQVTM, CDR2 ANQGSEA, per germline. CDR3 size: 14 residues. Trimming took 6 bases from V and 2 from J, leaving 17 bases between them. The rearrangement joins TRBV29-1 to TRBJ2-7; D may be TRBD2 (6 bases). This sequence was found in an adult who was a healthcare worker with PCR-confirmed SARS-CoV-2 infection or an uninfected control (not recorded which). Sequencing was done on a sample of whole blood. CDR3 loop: CSVAGRWGAYEQYF. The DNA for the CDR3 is TGCAGCGTGGCGGGACGGTGGGGTGCCTACGAGCAGTACTTC.